The clone carrying this TCR beta chain was observed a few times. The target antigen is unknown. The data were obtained in a study of neurological immune-mediated disorders. V was shortened by 7 bases and J by 5 bases, with 23 bases between the two germline ends. Germline CDR1 reads DFQATT; CDR2 reads SNEGSKA (reference sequence). This CDR3 has 15 residues. Study findings and constraints: When repertoires were grouped phylogenetically, those of 18 of 34 multiple sclerosis patients fell into one related-CDR3 cluster, a possible signature.

The cDNA was generated through 5'RACE incorporating 10-nucleotide random UMIs. A single record per CDR3 protein comes from TCRdb applying MiXCR to the 5' RACE reads. This table holds 60,000 to 80,000 distinct CDR3 sequences, around 4.7% found once. Sequenced: PBMCs. The chain has TRBV20-1 and TRBJ1-2; D call uncertain. The receptor's source is a woman aged 50 to 60 with multiple sclerosis. The CDR3 DNA reads TGCAGTGTTCGAGCACGTCCGGAAAGATCATATGGCTACACCTTC. Translating gives CSVRARPERSYGYTF.